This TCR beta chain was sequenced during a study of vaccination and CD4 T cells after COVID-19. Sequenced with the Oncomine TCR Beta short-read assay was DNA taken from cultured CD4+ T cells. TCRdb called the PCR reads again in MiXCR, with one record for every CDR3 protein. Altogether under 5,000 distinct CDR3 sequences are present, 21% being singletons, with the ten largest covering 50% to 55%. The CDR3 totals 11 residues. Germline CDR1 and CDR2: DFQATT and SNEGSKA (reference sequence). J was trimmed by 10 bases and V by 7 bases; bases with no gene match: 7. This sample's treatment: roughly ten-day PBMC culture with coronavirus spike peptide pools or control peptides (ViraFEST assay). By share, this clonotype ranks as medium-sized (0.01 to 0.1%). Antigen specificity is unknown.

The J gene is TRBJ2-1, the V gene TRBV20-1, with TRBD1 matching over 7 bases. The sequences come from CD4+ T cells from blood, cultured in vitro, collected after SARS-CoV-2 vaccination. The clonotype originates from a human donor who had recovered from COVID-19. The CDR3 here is CSGQGNGEQFF. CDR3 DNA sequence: TGCAGTGGACAGGGTAACGGGGAGCAGTTCTTC.